The rows below give T cell receptor beta chains drawn from one sample of a study of identical twins. In TCRdb, the 5' RACE reads were re-called with MiXCR into one record per CDR3 protein. Of hundreds of thousands of distinct CDR3 sequences in the sample, roughly 7.2% were seen once. The same data also contributed to another study, on yellow fever vaccine responses in identical twins.

The sample comprised PBMCs. Every receptor here comes from a woman between 18 and 29 years old in good health. The CDR3 runs from the conserved cysteine through the conserved F or W. Fields, in order: clone size, D gene, V gene, J gene, CDR3 DNA, CDR3 protein. D genes are given only for firm matches. Clone size is shown for a subset of rows, as once, few, many or a class of expanded clone.

few	TRBD2	TRBV7-9	TRBJ2-3	TGTGCCAGCAGCCAGCTGACTAGCGGTAGCACAGATACGCAGTATTTT	CASSQLTSGSTDTQYF
few	.	TRBV7-9	TRBJ2-6	TGTGCCAGCAGCCCGAATATACAGGCTGGGGCCAACGTCCTGACTTTC	CASSPNIQAGANVLTF
few	.	TRBV4-2	TRBJ1-6	TGTGCCAGCAGCCAAGAACGGACACCCCTCCACTTT	CASSQERTPLHF
.	TRBD1	TRBV3-1	TRBJ2-7	TGTGCCAGCAGCCAACCCGGGACAGGGTACTACGAGCAGTACTTC	CASSQPGTGYYEQYF
.	TRBD2	TRBV20-1	TRBJ2-7	TGCTGTGCTAGCGGGGGGAAGAGCGGTCAATTCTCCTACGAGCAGTACTTC	CCASGGKSGQFSYEQYF
.	TRBD1	TRBV28	TRBJ2-1	TGTGCCAGCAGACTTGGGACAGGGGGCAATGAGCAGTTCTTC	CASRLGTGGNEQFF
many	TRBD1	TRBV29-1	TRBJ2-7	TGCAGCGTTGAAATCCTCCCGGGACAGGGGGAGTACGAGCAGTACTTC	CSVEILPGQGEYEQYF
many	.	TRBV5-1	TRBJ2-5	TGCGCCAGCAGCTTGGGGCAAACGGGAGAGACCCAGTACTTC	CASSLGQTGETQYF
.	.	TRBV7-8	TRBJ1-2	TGTGCCAGCAGCCCCGTCGCGGGTGGCTATGGCTACACCTTC	CASSPVAGGYGYTF
.	.	TRBV4-1	TRBJ1-2	TGCGCCAGCAGCCAAGGCGGCAGACAGTATCCTTATAACTATGGCTACACCTTC	CASSQGGRQYPYNYGYTF
.	TRBD1	TRBV28	TRBJ1-5	TGTGCCAGCGGAGCCTCGACAGGGGTGAAAAGCAATCAGCCCCAGCATTTT	CASGASTGVKSNQPQHF
few	TRBD1	TRBV4-1	TRBJ2-7	TGCGCCAGCAGCCAGTCCGGGACAGGGAGCTCCTACGAGCAGTACTTC	CASSQSGTGSSYEQYF
.	TRBD1	TRBV2	TRBJ1-2	TGTGCCAGCAGGGCGACAGGGATCAGCTATGGCTACACCTTC	CASRATGISYGYTF
.	TRBD2	TRBV20-1	TRBJ2-7	TGCAGTGCTACAGGGACTAGCGTCCACGAGCAGTACTTC	CSATGTSVHEQYF
many	TRBD1	TRBV7-8	TRBJ1-5	TGTGCCAGCAGCCAACGACAGGGGAGAAATCAGCCCCAGCATTTT	CASSQRQGRNQPQHF
many	.	TRBV3-1	TRBJ2-1	TGTGCCAGCAGCCACGGGAAAAGAGACTACAATGAGCAGTTCTTC	CASSHGKRDYNEQFF
many	.	TRBV6-5	TRBJ2-1	TGTGCCAGCACCGGGGGATACAATGAGCAGTTCTTC	CASTGGYNEQFF
many	TRBD2	TRBV5-1	TRBJ2-5	TGCGCCAGCAGCTTGGAGCGGGGGGGAGAGACCCAGTACTTC	CASSLERGGETQYF
few	.	TRBV29-1	TRBJ2-5	TGCAGCGTTGAAGATCCGGACAGACAAGAGACCCAGTACTTC	CSVEDPDRQETQYF
.	.	TRBV20-1	TRBJ2-3	TGCTGTGCTAGCACAGGGCGTTTTAGCACAGATACGCAGTATTTT	CCASTGRFSTDTQYF
.	.	TRBV10-3	TRBJ2-5	TGTGCCATCACCTCGGACCCGGGACAAAGACAAGAGACCCAGTACTTC	CAITSDPGQRQETQYF
many	TRBD2	TRBV11-1	TRBJ2-2	TGTGCCAGCAGCTGGCTAGCGGGGAGCTACACCGGGGAGCTGTTTTTT	CASSWLAGSYTGELFF
.	TRBD2	TRBV7-6	TRBJ2-5	TGTGCCAGCAGCTTAGAGGCCGGGGGGTCACTATACCAAGAGACCCAGTACTTC	CASSLEAGGSLYQETQYF
few	TRBD2	TRBV10-3	TRBJ2-1	TGTGCCATCAGCAGCGGGGGGAATGAGCAGTTCTTC	CAISSGGNEQFF
many	TRBD1	TRBV2	TRBJ1-2	TGTGCCAGCCCCCGGGGGGGGACAGGGTATGGCTACACCTTC	CASPRGGTGYGYTF
few	TRBD2	TRBV20-1	TRBJ2-5	TGCAGTGCTAGAGCAGCGGGAGTAGGAGTTAGGCAAGAGACCCAGTACTTC	CSARAAGVGVRQETQYF
many	TRBD1	TRBV12-3/TRBV12-4	TRBJ1-5	TGTGCCAGCAGGGGACAGGGGGGTAATCAGCCCCAGCATTTT	CASRGQGGNQPQHF
many	TRBD2	TRBV10-3	TRBJ2-5	TGTGCCATCAGGGGGACTAGCGGGGCTCAAGAGACCCAGTACTTC	CAIRGTSGAQETQYF
many	.	TRBV7-2	TRBJ2-1	TGTGCCAGCAGCTTTATCTTGGGATACAATGAGCAGTTCTTC	CASSFILGYNEQFF
few	TRBD1	TRBV12-3/TRBV12-4	TRBJ1-5	TGTGCCAGCAGCCTGACAGGGGGCTGGGGCAATCAGCCCCAGCATTTT	CASSLTGGWGNQPQHF
many	.	TRBV12-3/TRBV12-4	TRBJ2-2	TGTGCCAGCAGTTTTGTTGCCCTCCTTTACCGACAGGTGCCGAACACCGGGGAGCTGTTTTTT	CASSFVALLYRQVPNTGELFF
.	TRBD1	TRBV25-1	TRBJ2-3	TGTGCCAGCAGTCCCGGGGACAGGGGGCGAACAGATACGCAGTATTTT	CASSPGDRGRTDTQYF
few	.	TRBV7-2	TRBJ1-6	TGTGCCAGCACCCTAAGGGGATATAATTCACCCCTCCACTTT	CASTLRGYNSPLHF
.	TRBD2	TRBV14	TRBJ2-1	TGTGCCAGCAGCCAACAGGCGGGAGGGCTTTCCTACAATGAGCAGTTCTTC	CASSQQAGGLSYNEQFF
.	TRBD2	TRBV12-3/TRBV12-4	TRBJ2-7	TGTGCCAGTGCCGGGGGGCCGGGACTAGCGGGCTACGAGCAGTACTTC	CASAGGPGLAGYEQYF
many	.	TRBV12-3/TRBV12-4	TRBJ2-7	TGTGCCAGCAGTCGCGAGAGCTCCTACGAGCAGTACTTC	CASSRESSYEQYF
.	TRBD1	TRBV12-3/TRBV12-4	TRBJ1-3	TGTGCCAGCAGTCCCGGGGGGACAGTCTTCCCTGGAAACACCATATATTTT	CASSPGGTVFPGNTIYF
.	.	TRBV24-1	TRBJ2-1	TGTGCCACCAGTGATTTCGCCAGCGACAATGAGCAGTTCTTC	CATSDFASDNEQFF
.	TRBD1	TRBV3-1	TRBJ1-6	TGTGCCAGCAGCCAAACGACAGGGTCTGGGAATTCACCCCTCCACTTT	CASSQTTGSGNSPLHF
.	TRBD1	TRBV10-3	TRBJ2-5	TGTGCCATCGGGGGACAGGGGGTCCGAGAGACCCAGTACTTC	CAIGGQGVRETQYF
many	.	TRBV3-1	TRBJ1-2	TGTGCCAGCAGCCCAAACGACAGTCCCTATGGCTACACCTTC	CASSPNDSPYGYTF
few	.	TRBV11-2	TRBJ2-2	TGTGCCAGCAGCCCATTGCTATCGAACACCGGGGAGCTGTTTTTT	CASSPLLSNTGELFF
many	TRBD1	TRBV2	TRBJ1-5	TGTGCCAGCGGGCAGGGGGGGGATTCCTTTAGTCAGCCCCAGCATTTT	CASGQGGDSFSQPQHF
many	.	TRBV4-1	TRBJ2-2	TGCGCCAGCAGCCAAGTTGCTAGGGGGGGCGGCAACACCGGGGAGCTGTTTTTT	CASSQVARGGGNTGELFF
.	TRBD2	TRBV27	TRBJ2-3	TGTGCCTGCTGGGAACAGGCGGCGGGGGGCACAGATACGCAGTATTTT	CACWEQAAGGTDTQYF
few	.	TRBV11-1	TRBJ1-1	TGTGCCAGCAGGGAGAACCGGGGAACCTACACTGAAGCTTTCTTT	CASRENRGTYTEAFF
few	TRBD2	TRBV20-1	TRBJ2-1	TGCAGTGCTAGTAGTACTAGCGGCATTTCGGGGGATGAGCAGTTCTTC	CSASSTSGISGDEQFF
few	TRBD2	TRBV25-1	TRBJ2-1	TGTGCCAGCAGTGGACTAGCGGGGGACAATGAGCAGTTCTTC	CASSGLAGDNEQFF
few	.	TRBV20-1	TRBJ1-6	TGCAGTGCTAGAGTACAGGGTGTGAATTCACCCCTCCACTTT	CSARVQGVNSPLHF
.	.	TRBV2	TRBJ2-4	TGTGCCAGCAGTGGGATCGCCTCTAGCGAGGGAGCCAAAAACATTCAGTACTTC	CASSGIASSEGAKNIQYF
many	.	TRBV28	TRBJ1-5	TGTGCCAGCAGCCCTATGACAGGAAAGGAGCCCCAGCATTTT	CASSPMTGKEPQHF
many	TRBD2	TRBV5-1	TRBJ2-1	TGCGCCAGCTACCCGACTAGCGGGAGGGTAGGTGAGCAGTTCTTC	CASYPTSGRVGEQFF
few	.	TRBV7-9	TRBJ1-1	TGTGCCAGCAGCGCACCCCCAGGGAACACTGAAGCTTTCTTT	CASSAPPGNTEAFF
few	.	TRBV5-1	TRBJ2-1	TGCGCCAGCAGCATTGACAGTCCCTACAATGAGCAGTTCTTC	CASSIDSPYNEQFF
many	.	TRBV7-9	TRBJ1-1	TGTGCCAGCAGCCCCCCGGCGCCAAGGACTGAAGCTTTCTTT	CASSPPAPRTEAFF
many	.	TRBV25-1	TRBJ2-3	TGTGCCAGCAGTCAAGCTCCAGGGCGGACAGATACGCAGTATTTT	CASSQAPGRTDTQYF
few	TRBD2	TRBV28	TRBJ2-1	TGTGCCAGCAGTCCCCAGACTAGCGGGGCCTACAATGAGCAGTTCTTC	CASSPQTSGAYNEQFF
many	.	TRBV4-1	TRBJ2-1	TGCGCCAGCAGCCAAGTGGGGGAGTGGGAGCAGTTCTTC	CASSQVGEWEQFF
few	.	TRBV12-3/TRBV12-4	TRBJ2-7	TGTGCCAGCAGTCTTTCTGGACCGGGCGAGCAGTACTTC	CASSLSGPGEQYF
many	TRBD1	TRBV10-3	TRBJ2-3	TGTGCCATCAACCCGGACAGGGGAACAGATACGCAGTATTTT	CAINPDRGTDTQYF